The 9 T cell receptor beta chains given below trace back to one sample, sequenced in a study of cytomegalovirus exposure and HLA in healthy donors (dated by TCRdb to 2017 to 2019). Receptors were amplified or captured by the immunoSEQ multiplex PCR assay. For the multiplex PCR, a mixture combining 60 forward primers for TCR Vbeta segments and 13 reverse primers for TCR Jbeta segments was used. The immuneACCESS repertoire file appears here via TCRdb, limited to in-frame rearrangements. These files lack a portion of the clones; in checked studies, under half of the deficit traces to unresolved V genes, and the cause of the others is not known. The sample table contains around 160,000 clones; only one count was recorded for roughly 71% of them. The ten largest clones take up 7% to 8.5% of the sample. The sample taken for sequencing was PBMCs. The source of these receptors is a male donor in good health and CMV-seropositive.

The genes are TRBV6-1 and TRBJ2-3; D remains unclear. This CDR3 spans 14 amino acids. The V end lost 6 bases, the J end lost 2 bases, and 12 bases lay between the germline ends. The germline V gene encodes CDR1 MNHNS and CDR2 SASEGT. The CDR3 nucleotides are TGTGCCAGCAGCCCGAGCTGGTTCACAGATACGCAGTATTTT. Encoded protein: CASSPSWFTDTQYF.

This chain uses TRBV7-8 with TRBJ2-5; no definite D call. Germline V gene data show CDR1 as SGHVS and CDR2 as FQNEAQ. V dropped 1 base and J dropped 2 bases, with 11 bases sitting between them. CDR3 length: 15 amino acids. The CDR3 nucleotides read TGTGCCAGCAGCTTAGGGCGACTGGCACAAGAGACCCAGTACTTC. It translates to CASSLGRLAQETQYF.

The chain has TRBV20-1 and TRBJ2-2; no clear D gene. The germline V and J ends were trimmed by 3 bases and 6 bases, with 5 bases remaining between them. The CDR3 has 11 residues. Germline assignment: CDR1 DFQATT and CDR2 SNEGSKA (reference sequence). The CDR3 is CSARRSGELFF. CDR3 in DNA: TGCAGTGCTAGGAGGTCCGGGGAGCTGTTTTTT.

V usage is TRBV19 and J usage is TRBJ1-5, with D hard to call. Germline V gene lookup returns CDR1 LNHDA and CDR2 SQIVND (reference sequence). The CDR3 extends over 15 amino acids. V dropped 3 bases and J dropped 0 bases, with 9 bases sitting between them. CDR3 DNA: TGTGCCAGTAGTATGAGGTCCGATAGCAATCAGCCCCAGCATTTT. Its protein product is CASSMRSDSNQPQHF.

This chain joins TRBV10-3 and TRBJ1-5, with D unclear. Germline values: CDR1 ENHRY, CDR2 SYGVKD. Trimming took off 5 bases at V and 9 bases at J, with 14 bases between the two ends. The CDR3 runs 13 residues. The CDR3 is CAISPEGVRPQHF. For the CDR3, the DNA is TGTGCCATCAGTCCCGAGGGAGTTCGGCCCCAGCATTTT.

There are many counts of this clone. The genes are TRBV5-6 and TRBJ1-2; 7 positions agree with TRBD1. CDR3 length equals 14 residues. Germline CDR1 reads SGHDT; CDR2 reads YYEEEE. The V segment lost 6 bases and the J segment 4 bases; nucleotides outside the gene matches: 9. Written as DNA, the CDR3 is TGTGCCAGCACCCAAAGGGGGCGAATCTATGGCTACACCTTC. It yields the protein CASTQRGRIYGYTF.

CDR3 nucleotide sequence: TGTGCCAGCAGCAACCGACAGGGACCCGGGGGCTACACCTTC. Amino acid sequence: CASSNRQGPGGYTF. The chain employs TRBV7-9 and TRBJ1-2; 7 nucleotides line up with TRBD1. V lost 5 bases, J lost 8 bases, and 11 bases stayed unmatched. Germline-derived CDR1 and CDR2 are SEHNR and FQNEAQ (reference sequence). This CDR3 has 14 residues. Variable domain in full (rest from reference TRBV7-9 and TRBJ1-2): DTGVSQNPRHKITKRGQNVTFRCDPISEHNRLYWYRQTLGQGPEFLTYFQNEAQLEKSRLLSDRFSAERPKGSFSTLEIQRTEQGDSAMYLCASSNRQGPGGYTFGSGTRLTVV.

The chain employs TRBV11-2 and TRBJ2-1, with D hard to call. There are 15 residues in the CDR3. Trimming removed 5 bases at V and 0 bases at J, with 11 bases between. Germline V gene lookup returns CDR1 SGHAT and CDR2 FQNNGV. The CDR3 protein is CASSRTRSSYNEQFF. Here the CDR3 DNA reads TGTGCCAGCAGCCGTACACGGAGCTCCTACAATGAGCAGTTCTTC. Based on the CDR3 plus reference TRBV11-2 and TRBJ2-1, the full variable domain is EAGVAQSPRYKIIEKRQSVAFWCNPISGHATLYWYQQILGQGPKLLIQFQNNGVVDDSQLPKDRFSAERLKGVDSTLKIQPAKLEDSAVYLCASSRTRSSYNEQFFGPGTRLTVL.

The chain recombines TRBV10-3 with TRBJ2-3, with a weak D call TRBD2 (5 bases). Between the trimmed V and J ends, which lost 5 bases and 5 bases, there was a span of 5 bases. This CDR3 has 11 amino acids. The germline V gene has CDR1 ENHRY and CDR2 SYGVKD. CDR3 bases: TGTGCCATCAGTAGCGGAGATACGCAGTATTTT. Amino acid sequence: CAISSGDTQYF.